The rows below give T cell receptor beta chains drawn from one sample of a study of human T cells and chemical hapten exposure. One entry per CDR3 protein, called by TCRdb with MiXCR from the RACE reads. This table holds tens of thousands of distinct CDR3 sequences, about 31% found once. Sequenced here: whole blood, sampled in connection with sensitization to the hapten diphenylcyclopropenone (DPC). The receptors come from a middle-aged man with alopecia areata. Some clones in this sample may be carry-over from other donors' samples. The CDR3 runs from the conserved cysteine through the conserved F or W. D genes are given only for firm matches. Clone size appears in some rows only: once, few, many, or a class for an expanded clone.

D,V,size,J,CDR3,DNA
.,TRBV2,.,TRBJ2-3,CASSEASSTDTQYF,TGTGCCAGCAGTGAAGCATCTAGCACAGATACGCAGTATTTT
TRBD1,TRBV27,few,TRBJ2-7,CASSFRGQGEQYF,TGTGCCAGCAGTTTTAGGGGACAGGGTGAGCAGTACTTC
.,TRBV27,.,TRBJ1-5,CASSFMGGVNQPQHF,TGTGCCAGCAGTTTCATGGGGGGCGTCAATCAGCCCCAGCATTTT
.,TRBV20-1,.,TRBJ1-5,CSARGGSYSNQPQHF,TGCAGTGCTAGAGGTGGCAGCTATAGCAATCAGCCCCAGCATTTT
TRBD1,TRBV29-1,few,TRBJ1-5,CSVGQGWDQPQHF,TGCAGCGTAGGACAGGGTTGGGATCAGCCCCAGCATTTT
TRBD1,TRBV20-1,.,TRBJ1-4,CSARDRKDRGDEKLFF,TGCAGTGCTAGAGATCGTAAAGACAGGGGAGATGAAAAACTGTTTTTT
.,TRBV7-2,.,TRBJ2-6,CASRVSGTGANVLTF,TGTGCCAGCAGGGTCTCAGGAACTGGGGCCAACGTCCTGACTTTC
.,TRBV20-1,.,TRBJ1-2,CSARDTGEANYGYTF,TGCAGTGCTAGAGATACCGGTGAGGCTAACTATGGCTACACCTTC
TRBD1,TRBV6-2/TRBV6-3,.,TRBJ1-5,CASKMIGQEGSNQPQHF,TGTGCCAGCAAGATGATCGGACAGGAGGGTTCTAATCAGCCCCAGCATTTT
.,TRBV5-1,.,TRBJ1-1,CASSLAAATEAFF,TGCGCCAGCAGCTTGGCCGCAGCCACTGAAGCTTTCTTT
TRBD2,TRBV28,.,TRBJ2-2,CASGGGLTTGELFF,TGTGCCAGTGGGGGGGGATTAACCACCGGGGAGCTGTTTTTT
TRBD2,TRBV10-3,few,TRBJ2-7,CAIRGSGSSYEQYF,TGTGCCATCCGAGGGAGCGGGAGCTCCTACGAGCAGTACTTC
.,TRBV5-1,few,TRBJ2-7,CASSLEQSDEQYF,TGCGCCAGCAGCTTGGAACAGTCGGACGAGCAGTACTTC
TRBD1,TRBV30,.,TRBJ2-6,CAWGQGGANVLTF,TGTGCCTGGGGACAGGGTGGGGCCAACGTCCTGACTTTC
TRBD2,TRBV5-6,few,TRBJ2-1,CASSTTSGIYNEQFF,TGTGCCAGCAGCACCACTAGCGGAATCTACAATGAGCAGTTCTTC
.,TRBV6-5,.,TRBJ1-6,CASSYSRAPLHF,TGTGCCAGCAGTTACTCCCGAGCGCCCCTCCACTTT